This TCR beta chain was sequenced in a study of spatial heterogeneity in lung cancer. As to time point: sample taken at primary tumor resection. Whole RNA from tumor, nontumor lung or frozen PBMC was sequenced unsorted. Patients with untreated early-stage non-small cell lung cancer, numbering roughly 69, were the donors. Trimming removed 4 bases at V and 0 bases at J, with 8 bases between. The CDR3 loop spans 14 amino acids. The germline V gene has CDR1 SGHRS and CDR2 YFSETQ. Single TCR cDNA molecules each had their own unique molecular identifier. TCRdb itself ran the 5' RACE reads through MiXCR, one entry per CDR3 protein. The sample contains about 75,000 distinct CDR3 sequences, roughly 13% of which appear only once.

Sequencing used PBMCs, obtained at surgery. The receptor was isolated from a male donor with early-stage non-small cell lung cancer. This chain links TRBV5-1 with TRBJ2-1, with unresolved D. The CDR3: CASSPESSYNEQFF. As DNA, the CDR3 is TGCGCCAGCAGCCCGGAGAGCTCCTACAATGAGCAGTTCTTC. The full variable domain, with the rest looked up from reference TRBV5-1 and TRBJ2-1, is KAGVTQTPRYLIKTRGQQVTLSCSPISGHRSVSWYQQTPGQGLQFLFEYFSETQRNKGNFPGRFSGRQFSNSRSEMNVSTLELGDSALYLCASSPESSYNEQFFGPGTRLTVL.